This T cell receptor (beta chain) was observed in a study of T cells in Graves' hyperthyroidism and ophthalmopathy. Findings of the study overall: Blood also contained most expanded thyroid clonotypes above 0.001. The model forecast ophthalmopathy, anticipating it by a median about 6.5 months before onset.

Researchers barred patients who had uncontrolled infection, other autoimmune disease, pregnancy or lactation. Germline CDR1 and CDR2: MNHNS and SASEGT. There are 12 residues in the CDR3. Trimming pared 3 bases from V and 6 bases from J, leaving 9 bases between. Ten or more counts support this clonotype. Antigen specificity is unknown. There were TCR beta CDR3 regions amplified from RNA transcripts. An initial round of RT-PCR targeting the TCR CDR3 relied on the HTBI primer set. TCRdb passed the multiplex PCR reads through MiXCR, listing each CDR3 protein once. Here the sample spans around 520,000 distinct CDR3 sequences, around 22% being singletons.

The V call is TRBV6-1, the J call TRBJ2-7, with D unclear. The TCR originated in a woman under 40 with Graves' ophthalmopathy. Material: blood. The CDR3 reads CASSDRYSEQYF. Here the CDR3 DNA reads TGTGCCAGCAGTGACCGGTACTCCGAGCAGTACTTC.